The 16 T cell receptor beta chains presented below share a single source sample, sequenced in a study of graft-versus-host responses after intestinal transplantation. Generated by immunoSEQ multiplex PCR, the TCRdb table keeps only in-frame clones and is missing some. The data hold roughly 7,700 clones, with over 90% observed a single time. The specimen was PBMCs, collected 11 days after intestinal transplantation. Receptors were obtained from a human patient who received an intestinal transplant, so some T cells may come from the graft donor.

The gene calls are TRBV4-1 and TRBJ2-5; 9 bases line up with TRBD2. V gave up 0 bases and J gave up 7 bases; unmatched junction bases: 15. Germline loops: CDR1 MGHRA, CDR2 YSYEKL. The CDR3 covers 18 residues. CDR3 in DNA: TGCGCCAGCAGCCAAGAAGACCCGCGGCGGGAGGGCCACGGGACCCAGTACTTC. This gives the protein CASSQEDPRREGHGTQYF.

The V and J genes are TRBV2 and TRBJ2-3; 10 positions agree with TRBD2. Germline CDR1 is SNHLY and CDR2 is FYNNEI. CDR3 length: 15 amino acids. The V gene end was trimmed by 6 bases and the J gene end by 4 bases; junction bases not matched to a gene: 7. The CDR3 DNA is TGTGCCAGCAGCGGGACTAGCGTCTATTCAGATACGCAGTATTTT. Translation gives CASSGTSVYSDTQYF.

The CDR3 loop is CASSDTKDRVTDTQYF. CDR3 coding DNA: TGTGCCAGCAGTGACACCAAGGACAGGGTCACAGATACGCAGTATTTT. The chain joins TRBV2 to TRBJ2-3; 8 bases match TRBD1. Germline loops: CDR1 SNHLY, CDR2 FYNNEI. The CDR3 consists of 16 residues. V was clipped by 3 bases and J by 2 bases; unmatched bases: 7.

This rearrangement joins TRBV6-5 to TRBJ1-1, with TRBD1 matching 7 bases. Per germline, CDR1 MNHEY and CDR2 SVGAGI. V trimming: 4 bases; J trimming: 6 bases; junction bases outside the gene matches: 2. The CDR3 loop spans 12 amino acids. The CDR3 sequence: CASSSTGPEAFF. DNA for the CDR3: TGTGCCAGCAGTTCGACAGGGCCTGAAGCTTTCTTT.

The rearrangement links TRBV27 to TRBJ2-5; TRBD2 is a possible D gene (7 bases). The germline gives CDR1 MNHEY, CDR2 SMNVEV (reference sequence). CDR3 length: 15 amino acids. V was pared by 6 bases and J by 5 bases, with 19 bases between. This CDR3 reads CASREQGGPRETQYF. As DNA, the CDR3 is TGTGCCAGCAGAGAACAGGGAGGGCCTCGTGAGACCCAGTACTTC.

DNA for the CDR3: TGTGCCAGCCTCCCCGGTTGGAATTCACCCCTCCACTTT. Translating it yields CASLPGWNSPLHF. The chain recombines TRBV28 with TRBJ1-6, with D unresolved. The CDR3 length is 13 residues. The V end was cut by 8 bases, the J end by 7 bases, with 12 bases between. From germline, CDR1 is MDHEN and CDR2 SYDVKM.

This clone was seen a handful of times. Different DNA sequences within this sample yield the same CDR3. This chain uses TRBV7-8 with TRBJ2-7; D ambiguous. CDR3 length equals 14 residues. The ends were cut back, 0 bases at V and 0 bases at J, with 6 bases in the middle. Germline CDR1 and CDR2: SGHVS and FQNEAQ. CDR3: CASSLAPSSYEQYF. CDR3 coding DNA: TGTGCCAGCAGCTTAGCTCCGAGCTCCTACGAGCAGTACTTC.

The chain is built from TRBV4-3 and TRBJ1-5, with D tentatively TRBD1 (6 bases). CDR1 and CDR2 (germline): LGHNA, YSLEER. This CDR3 region has 13 residues. Trimming removed 3 bases from V and 5 bases from J, with 8 bases in between. CDR3 amino acids: CASSHNRDQPQHF. The CDR3 DNA is TGCGCCAGCAGCCATAACAGGGATCAGCCCCAGCATTTT.

The V gene is TRBV6-5, the J gene TRBJ1-2; unclear D gene. The CDR3 length is 13 residues. V shed 2 bases and J shed 6 bases, with 10 bases lying between them. Germline V gene sequence: CDR1 MNHEY, CDR2 SVGAGI. The CDR3 loop reads CASSYNRENGYTF. CDR3 nucleotide sequence: TGTGCCAGCAGTTACAACAGAGAGAATGGCTACACCTTC.

The CDR3 sequence: CASSAGPQEDYGYTF. CDR3 nucleotide sequence: TGTGCCAGCAGTGCCGGGCCTCAGGAGGACTATGGCTACACCTTC. The rearrangement joins TRBV2 to TRBJ1-2; D is undetermined. Looked up from germline, CDR1 is SNHLY and CDR2 is FYNNEI. There are 15 residues in the CDR3. V was clipped by 4 bases and J by 3 bases, with 15 bases between them.

The V gene is TRBV19, the J gene TRBJ2-1, with TRBD2 matching 9 bases. Germline CDR1 LNHDA, CDR2 SQIVND (reference sequence). CDR3 size: 15 residues. J was trimmed by 2 bases and V by 5 bases; bases with no gene match: 4. The CDR3, as DNA: TGTGCCAGTAGTTTGGTAGCGGGGGCCTACAATGAGCAGTTCTTC. Translating gives CASSLVAGAYNEQFF.

This chain joins TRBV15 and TRBJ1-1; perhaps TRBD1 as D (6 bases). Germline CDR1 reads LNHNV; CDR2 reads YYDKDF (reference sequence). The V and J ends lost 6 bases and 5 bases respectively, with 16 bases between them. The CDR3 loop spans 14 amino acids. The CDR3 DNA reads TGTGCCACCAGGGAGCCCGGGACACAGACTGAAGCTTTCTTT. Amino acids: CATREPGTQTEAFF.

V usage is TRBV7-9 and J usage is TRBJ2-7; 9 bases are a match to TRBD1. After removal of 5 bases from V and 5 bases from J, the junction contained 10 bases not matched to a gene. Germline CDR1 SEHNR, CDR2 FQNEAQ (reference sequence). There are 15 residues in the CDR3. CDR3 sequence reads: CASSPRQGVSDEQYF. The CDR3 nucleotides read TGTGCCAGCAGCCCTCGACAGGGGGTATCGGACGAGCAGTACTTC.

In this sample, this clone turned up a few times. V is TRBV19 and J is TRBJ1-1; tentatively, D is TRBD1 (5 bases). Germline-derived CDR1 and CDR2 are LNHDA and SQIVND (reference sequence). The CDR3 has 14 residues. V lost 3 bases to trimming and J lost 0 bases, with 8 bases between them. CDR3 bases: TGTGCCAGTAGTATGGGGCGTATGAACACTGAAGCTTTCTTT. Encoded protein: CASSMGRMNTEAFF.

V gene TRBV28 combines with J gene TRBJ2-3; 9 bases align to TRBD1. This CDR3 is built from 14 residues. V lost 9 bases, J lost 6 bases, and 10 bases stayed unmatched. Germline loops: CDR1 MDHEN, CDR2 SYDVKM. CDR3 sequence reads: CASAGTGILDTQYF. The CDR3, as DNA: TGTGCCAGTGCCGGGACAGGGATCCTGGATACGCAGTATTTT.

The gene calls are TRBV10-2 and TRBJ2-1; TRBD2 aligns across 9 bases. This CDR3 spans 15 amino acids. V trimming: 4 bases; J trimming: 12 bases; junction bases outside the gene matches: 13. The germline V gene has CDR1 WSHSY and CDR2 SAAADI. The CDR3 DNA sequence: TGCGCCAGCAGTGGACCAGAGCGGGGGGAAAGAGGGCAGTTCTTC. It specifies CASSGPERGERGQFF.